A single sample is the source of the 28 T cell receptor beta chains below, sequenced in a study of blood T cell repertoires in COVID-19. Profiling relied on immunoSEQ multiplex PCR, and the TCRdb table lists in-frame clones only, not all of them. The sample shows nearly 40,000 clones, around 90% of them seen only once. Sequenced: peripheral blood. The receptors were sampled from a woman aged 65 to 85 with acute or convalescent COVID-19.

The rearrangement joins TRBV9 to TRBJ2-1; TRBD2 might be the D (6 bases). The germline CDR1 and CDR2 sequences are SGDLS and YYNGEE. CDR3 length: 15 amino acids. Trimming pared 0 bases from V and 4 bases from J, leaving 11 bases between. The CDR3 DNA reads as TGTGCCAGCAGCGTAGCAGCGGGCCTTTACAATGAGCAGTTCTTC. This encodes CASSVAAGLYNEQFF.

Judged by abundance, this clone is medium-sized. The rearrangement joins TRBV11-3 to TRBJ2-2, with 12 bases that match TRBD1. J was trimmed by 10 bases and V by 1 base; bases with no gene match: 10. Germline V lookup: CDR1 SGHNT, CDR2 YENEEA. The length of the CDR3 is 17 residues. The CDR3 region is CASSLVSGTGGVEELFF. The CDR3 DNA reads as TGTGCCAGCAGCTTAGTTTCCGGGACAGGGGGCGTAGAGGAGCTGTTTTTT.

This chain links TRBV9 with TRBJ2-2; 12 bases line up with TRBD2. The trim removed 2 bases at V and 3 bases at J, leaving 8 bases unmatched. The length of the CDR3 is 18 residues. Germline V gene lookup returns CDR1 SGDLS and CDR2 YYNGEE. DNA for the CDR3: TGTGCCAGCAGCGTCTCTCTAGCGGGAGGGATATACACCGGGGAGCTGTTTTTT. Its translation: CASSVSLAGGIYTGELFF. Using reference TRBV9 and TRBJ2-2 for the parts outside the CDR3, the full variable domain is DSGVTQTPKHLITATGQRVTLRCSPRSGDLSVYWYQQSLDQGLQFLIQYYNGEERAKGNILERFSAQQFPDLHSELNLSSLELGDSALYFCASSVSLAGGIYTGELFFGEGSRLTVL.

This clone was seen only once. This chain connects TRBV10-3 to TRBJ1-1; no definite D call. CDR1 is ENHRY and CDR2 is SYGVKD in the germline V gene. The V gene lost 9 bases and the J gene lost 1 base, with 9 bases spanning the gap. This CDR3 has 12 residues. The CDR3, as DNA: TGTGCCATAGCCCTCGAGAACACTGAAGCTTTCTTT. Encoded protein: CAIALENTEAFF.

The chain couples TRBV3-1 (or the pseudogene TRBV3-2) to TRBJ2-5; tentative D call: TRBD2 (6 bases). The CDR3 extends over 14 amino acids. Germline CDR1 reads LGHDT; CDR2 reads YNNKEL (reference sequence). Trimming shortened V by 0 bases and J by 6 bases, and 11 bases separated the two germline ends. DNA of the CDR3: TGTGCCAGCAGCCAAGACGGCGGGAAAAAGACCCAGTACTTC. Translation: CASSQDGGKKTQYF.

The chain is built from TRBV24-1 and TRBJ2-3; 8 bases agree with TRBD1. In germline, CDR1 is KGHDR, CDR2 SFDVKD. The CDR3 runs 14 residues. Germline trimming cut 4 bases from V and 3 bases from J; bases unmatched to any gene: 2. The CDR3 spells CATSEDRGTDTQYF. Here the CDR3 DNA reads TGTGCCACCAGTGAAGACAGGGGAACAGATACGCAGTATTTT.

This clone was seen only once. V is TRBV3-1 (or the pseudogene TRBV3-2) and J is TRBJ2-3; possible D gene TRBD2, 7 bases. V lost 4 bases, J lost 1 base, and 12 bases lay in between. Germline V lookup: CDR1 LGHDT, CDR2 YNNKEL (reference sequence). The CDR3 spans 15 residues. CDR3 sequence: CASSPGGRGTDTQYF. For the CDR3, the DNA is TGTGCCAGCAGCCCCGGGGGGCGGGGCACAGATACGCAGTATTTT.

This CDR3 is CASTDRGGSNQPQHF. CDR3 nucleotides: TGTGCCAGCACGGACAGGGGGGGAAGCAATCAGCCCCAGCATTTT. The genes are TRBV2 and TRBJ1-5; the match to TRBD1 covers 10 bases. Trimming removed 7 bases from V and 1 base from J; junction bases left unmatched: 4. The V gene's germline CDR1 is SNHLY and CDR2 FYNNEI. This CDR3 comprises 15 residues.

This clone turned up a few times. The gene calls are TRBV4-2 and TRBJ1-1; the match to TRBD1 covers 7 bases. V lost 4 bases, J lost 3 bases, and 5 bases stayed unmatched. Germline V gene sequence: CDR1 LGHNA, CDR2 YNFKEQ. This CDR3 is 14 amino acids long. This CDR3 is CASSPYTGDTEAFF. DNA of the CDR3: TGTGCCAGCAGCCCTTACACAGGGGACACTGAAGCTTTCTTT.

V is TRBV15 and J is TRBJ1-5, with D possibly TRBD1 on 6 matching bases. V lost 1 base and J lost 0, with 13 bases in between. The CDR3 length is 17 residues. Germline V gives CDR1 LNHNV, CDR2 YYDKDF (reference sequence). The chain's CDR3 is CATSRAGGGYSNQPQHF. The DNA of the CDR3 is TGTGCCACCAGCAGAGCTGGCGGGGGCTATAGCAATCAGCCCCAGCATTTT.

This chain connects TRBV28 to TRBJ1-1; 8 positions match TRBD1. Germline loops: CDR1 MDHEN, CDR2 SYDVKM. The CDR3 contains 19 residues. V shed 2 bases, J shed 1 base, and the junction held 15 bases outside the gene matches. CDR3 sequence reads: CASSLVMDRVGVRNTEAFF. The CDR3 DNA reads TGTGCCAGCAGTTTAGTTATGGACAGGGTAGGGGTGCGGAACACTGAAGCTTTCTTT.

The chain joins TRBV6-1 to TRBJ2-2; D perhaps matches TRBD1 (6 bases). CDR3 length: 14 residues. V dropped 2 bases and J dropped 4 bases, with 8 bases sitting between them. Germline assignment: CDR1 MNHNS and CDR2 SASEGT. CDR3: CASSEQGSTGELFF. Written as DNA, the CDR3 is TGTGCCAGCAGTGAACAGGGGAGCACCGGGGAGCTGTTTTTT.

This clone was found once. This chain connects TRBV3-1 (or the pseudogene TRBV3-2) to TRBJ1-5; TRBD1 matches at 7 bases. Germline V gene sequence: CDR1 LGHDT, CDR2 YNNKEL (reference sequence). With 3 bases clipped from V and 4 bases from J, the junction kept 3 bases outside the gene matches. The CDR3 runs to 14 residues. The CDR3 nucleotides are TGTGCCAGCAGCCACCGGGACAGAAATCAGCCCCAGCATTTT. It translates to CASSHRDRNQPQHF.

The chain joins TRBV14 to TRBJ1-4; maybe TRBD1 (6 bases). The CDR3 runs to 15 residues. Trimming cost V 4 bases and J 3 bases, with 12 bases left between them. Germline V gene data show CDR1 as SGHDN and CDR2 as FVKESK. The DNA for the CDR3 is TGTGCCAGCAGCCCATTCCGGACAGCTAATGAAAAACTGTTTTTT. It is translated as CASSPFRTANEKLFF.

The V call is TRBV7-2, the J call TRBJ1-5; a possible D gene is TRBD1 (5 bases). Deletions cut 6 bases from V and 0 bases from J, with 9 bases between. Germline CDR1 and CDR2: SGHTA and FQGNSA. CDR3 size: 14 residues. DNA of the CDR3: TGTGCCAGCAGTACAGGTGATAGCAATCAGCCCCAGCATTTT. Translated: CASSTGDSNQPQHF.

The J gene is TRBJ2-2, the V gene TRBV27, with 7 bases that match TRBD2. Germline V gives CDR1 MNHEY, CDR2 SMNVEV (reference sequence). The trim removed 2 bases at V and 7 bases at J, leaving 4 bases unmatched. CDR3 length: 14 residues. As DNA, the CDR3 is TGTGCCAGCAGTTTACCACTAGCGAACGGGGAGCTGTTTTTT. Translation: CASSLPLANGELFF.

V gene TRBV24-1 combines with J gene TRBJ1-4; 7 positions match TRBD1. CDR3 length: 15 amino acids. CDR1 is KGHDR, CDR2 SFDVKD, per germline. V was clipped by 4 bases and J by 7 bases; unmatched bases: 8. Written as DNA, the CDR3 is TGTGCCACCAGTGACACGACAGGGACGGGTGAAAAACTGTTTTTT. Translation gives CATSDTTGTGEKLFF.

This chain connects TRBV27 to TRBJ2-1, with TRBD1 identical over 7 bases. CDR1 and CDR2 (germline): MNHEY, SMNVEV (reference sequence). The CDR3 totals 14 residues. With 4 bases clipped from V and 10 bases from J, the junction kept 10 bases outside the gene matches. CDR3 in amino acids: CASSSTTGSGEQFF. The CDR3 DNA reads as TGTGCCAGCAGTTCTACGACAGGGTCAGGGGAGCAGTTCTTC.

The J gene is TRBJ2-6, the V gene TRBV19; 9 bases are a match to TRBD2. The CDR3 length is 17 residues. Losses at the gene ends were 4 bases for V and 4 bases for J; bases not matched to a gene: 8. CDR1 and CDR2 (germline): LNHDA, SQIVND (reference sequence). The DNA of the CDR3 is TGTGCCAGTAGTAATGCGGGGCTAGCGGGAGGGGCCAACGTCCTGACTTTC. Residues: CASSNAGLAGGANVLTF.

The chain recombines TRBV11-3 with TRBJ2-3, with D maybe TRBD2 (5 bases). CDR3 length equals 15 residues. Germline V gives CDR1 SGHNT, CDR2 YENEEA. The V and J ends lost 0 bases and 0 bases respectively, with 7 bases between them. The CDR3 loop reads CASSLDGVSTDTQYF. The CDR3 DNA is TGTGCCAGCAGCTTAGACGGGGTTAGCACAGATACGCAGTATTTT.

This clone showed up just a few times. At the DNA level, this CDR3 is encoded by other sequences in the same sample as well. The gene calls are TRBV20-1 and TRBJ2-7; D gene uncertain. V shed 1 base and J shed 5 bases, with 6 bases lying between them. From germline, CDR1 is DFQATT and CDR2 SNEGSKA (reference sequence). The length of the CDR3 is 11 residues. CDR3 nucleotides: TGCAGTGCTAGAGCCGGTCACGAGCAGTACGTC. Amino acids: CSARAGHEQYV.

The chain joins TRBV6-2 or TRBV6-3 to TRBJ1-4; the D is unclear. Germline values: CDR1 MNHEY, CDR2 SVGEGT. CDR3 length equals 13 residues. Trimming took 3 bases from V and 5 from J, leaving 7 bases between them. CDR3: CASSYSGNEKLFF. The DNA of the CDR3 is TGTGCCAGCAGTTATTCCGGGAATGAAAAACTGTTTTTT.

The chain links TRBV5-6 to TRBJ2-5, with D uncertain. V was clipped by 4 bases and J by 3 bases, with 4 bases between them. This CDR3 region has 11 residues. CDR1 and CDR2 from the germline V gene are SGHDT and YYEEEE. Written as DNA, the CDR3 is TGTGCCAGCAGCCGGGAAGAGACCCAGTACTTC. Its protein product is CASSREETQYF.

CDR3 in DNA: TGTGCCAGCAGACCGACAGGGGGCAGGAACACCATATATTTT. This codes for CASRPTGGRNTIYF. V usage is TRBV6-5 and J usage is TRBJ1-3; 10 bases line up with TRBD1. The CDR3 loop spans 14 amino acids. Germline V gene data show CDR1 as MNHEY and CDR2 as SVGAGI. Trimming removed 6 bases from V and 7 bases from J; junction bases left unmatched: 6.

V gene TRBV18 combines with J gene TRBJ2-1, with a weak D call TRBD2 (6 bases). This CDR3 has 15 residues. Looked up from germline, CDR1 is KGHSH and CDR2 is LQKENI. V lost 3 bases to trimming and J lost 3 bases, with 12 bases between them. Here the CDR3 reads CASSPPGRDYNEQFF. CDR3 DNA sequence: TGTGCCAGCTCACCCCCCGGGCGGGACTACAATGAGCAGTTCTTC. The full variable domain, rest sourced from reference TRBV18 and TRBJ2-1, is NAGVMQNPRHLVRRRGQEARLRCSPMKGHSHVYWYRQLPEEGLKFMVYLQKENIIDESGMPKERFSAEFPKEGPSILRIQQVVRGDSAAYFCASSPPGRDYNEQFFGPGTRLTVL.

A few counts support this clone. V is TRBV5-6 and J is TRBJ2-3, with 7 bases fitting TRBD2. The CDR3 totals 16 residues. Germline CDR1 SGHDT, CDR2 YYEEEE. The V and J ends lost 1 base and 2 bases, in that order; junction bases with no gene match: 7. This chain's CDR3 is CASSLISAGDTDTQYF. For the CDR3, the DNA is TGTGCCAGCAGCTTGATCTCGGCGGGAGACACAGATACGCAGTATTTT.

CDR3 in DNA: TGTGCCAGCAGTGGAAGGGGGGGCCCCCAAGAGACCCAGTACTTC. The encoded protein is CASSGRGGPQETQYF. V gene TRBV28 combines with J gene TRBJ2-5; possibly TRBD2 for D (7 bases). The germline V gene has CDR1 MDHEN and CDR2 SYDVKM. The CDR3 loop spans 15 amino acids. Deletions cut 5 bases from V and 1 base from J, with 14 bases between.

This sequence joins TRBV6-2 or TRBV6-3 and TRBJ1-2; 8 bases fit TRBD1. This CDR3 has 12 amino acids. Germline V CDR1 and CDR2: MNHEY, SVGEGT. V lost 4 bases, J lost 6 bases, and 1 base stayed unmatched. The CDR3 is CASSWTGNGYTF. The CDR3 nucleotides are TGTGCCAGCAGTTGGACAGGGAATGGCTACACCTTC.